These 20 T cell receptor beta chains originate from one sample sequenced in a study of early T cells in non-severe SARS-CoV-2 infection (dated by TCRdb to about 2021). The library was made by 5' RACE. Sequencing used a NextSeq 500. Using fastp at Q25 and MiXCR, TCRdb reprocessed the public reads and kept productive beta chains. Each entry merges the rows of one CDR3 protein and shows their most common DNA and genes. The sample table contains tens of thousands of distinct CDR3 sequences; only one count was recorded for about 12% of them. Of the sample, 4.8% is held by the ten largest clones. Sequenced sample: whole blood. The receptor set was obtained from an adult who was a healthcare worker with PCR-confirmed SARS-CoV-2 infection or an uninfected control (not recorded which).

V gene TRBV20-1 combines with J gene TRBJ2-5; perhaps TRBD2 as D (6 bases). The CDR3 spans 13 residues. Germline-derived CDR1 and CDR2 are DFQATT and SNEGSKA (reference sequence). Trimming shortened V by 0 bases and J by 5 bases, and 10 bases separated the two germline ends. The CDR3 DNA follows: TGCAGTGCTAGAGATGGCGGGGCGGAGACCCAGTACTTC. Residues: CSARDGGAETQYF.

The chain recombines TRBV27 with TRBJ2-7, with D perhaps matching TRBD1 (5 bases). CDR3 length equals 13 residues. The ends were cut back, 6 bases at V and 6 bases at J, with 15 bases in the middle. Per germline, CDR1 MNHEY and CDR2 SMNVEV (reference sequence). CDR3 in DNA: TGTGCCAGCAGCTCCTGGGGCGTGGCCGAGCAGTACTTC. Its protein product is CASSSWGVAEQYF.

This clonotype was seen many times. The chain links TRBV7-2 to TRBJ1-1; 12 nucleotides line up with TRBD1. The CDR3 consists of 16 residues. J was trimmed by 10 bases and V by 5 bases; bases with no gene match: 14. Germline CDR1 SGHTA, CDR2 FQGNSA. CDR3 in amino acids: CASSPSLPGQGARAFF. The CDR3 coding sequence is TGTGCCAGCAGCCCGAGCCTCCCGGGACAGGGGGCGCGAGCTTTCTTT.

The rearrangement uses TRBV3-1 and TRBJ1-4; D is possibly TRBD1 (5 bases). This CDR3 is 14 amino acids long. The V gene lost 4 bases and the J gene lost 4 bases, with 10 bases spanning the gap. CDR1 is LGHDT, CDR2 YNNKEL, per germline (reference sequence). The DNA for the CDR3 is TGTGCCAGCAGCCCGGGACTGGTTAATGAAAAACTGTTTTTT. Its translation is CASSPGLVNEKLFF.

This clonotype was recorded many times. The rearrangement links TRBV20-1 to TRBJ2-5; 10 bases map to TRBD1. The ends lost 6 bases at V and 5 bases at J; junction bases unmatched: 9. Germline CDR1 reads DFQATT; CDR2 reads SNEGSKA (reference sequence). The CDR3 has 14 amino acids. The CDR3 is CSAKGQGEVETQYF. In DNA, the CDR3 is TGCAGTGCAAAAGGACAGGGGGAGGTGGAGACCCAGTACTTC.

This clonotype has only a few counts. The chain joins TRBV11-3 to TRBJ2-1; D possibly corresponds to TRBD2 (6 bases). The V gene lost 1 base and the J gene lost 10 bases, with 14 bases spanning the gap. Germline CDR1 SGHNT, CDR2 YENEEA. The CDR3 consists of 14 residues. CDR3 amino acids: CASSLGALAREQFF. The DNA for the CDR3 is TGTGCCAGCAGCTTAGGAGCACTAGCAAGGGAGCAGTTCTTC.

V is TRBV28 and J is TRBJ2-5; weak D call: TRBD1 (6 bases). This CDR3 region has 13 residues. Trimming shortened V by 3 bases and J by 4 bases, and 9 bases separated the two germline ends. Germline V CDR1 and CDR2: MDHEN, SYDVKM. The CDR3 sequence is CASSFRDIETQYF. In DNA form, the CDR3 reads TGTGCCAGCAGTTTCAGGGACATAGAGACCCAGTACTTC.

This clonotype was counted ten times or more. This chain links TRBV3-1 with TRBJ2-4; 10 bases are a match to TRBD2. This CDR3 has 16 residues. Germline-derived CDR1 and CDR2 are LGHDT and YNNKEL (reference sequence). With V trimmed by 3 bases and J by 3 bases, 5 bases remained unmatched. The CDR3 coding sequence is TGTGCCAGCAGCCAGACACGGACTAGCGGCAAAAACATTCAGTACTTC. Translating it yields CASSQTRTSGKNIQYF. The full variable domain, completed using reference TRBV3-1 and TRBJ2-4, is DTAVSQTPKYLVTQMGNDKSIKCEQNLGHDTMYWYKQDSKKFLKIMFSYNNKELIINETVPNRFSPKSPDKAHLNLHINSLELGDSAVYFCASSQTRTSGKNIQYFGAGTRLSVL.

This clonotype has a handful of counts. The V gene is TRBV25-1, the J gene TRBJ2-3, with D maybe TRBD2 (6 bases). With 4 bases removed from V and 3 bases from J, the gap between germline ends came to 17 bases. Looked up from germline, CDR1 is MGHDK and CDR2 is SYGVNS. There are 16 residues in the CDR3. Written as DNA, the CDR3 is TGTGCCAGCAGTGGCTGGGGGGTTGGGGCAACAGATACGCAGTATTTT. It specifies CASSGWGVGATDTQYF.

This clonotype showed up many times. This chain joins TRBV29-1 and TRBJ2-7, with 7 bases matching TRBD1. The germline V gene has CDR1 SQVTM and CDR2 ANQGSEA. There are 14 residues in the CDR3. The trim removed 7 bases at V and 9 bases at J, leaving 18 bases unmatched. CDR3 DNA: TGCAGCGCCGAGTGGGGGCAGGGGGAGAAAGGGCAGTACTTC. Protein product: CSAEWGQGEKGQYF.

This clonotype has only a few counts. The rearrangement links TRBV7-2 to TRBJ1-5, with 11 nucleotides matching TRBD1. CDR3 size: 15 residues. Germline values: CDR1 SGHTA, CDR2 FQGNSA. After removal of 4 bases from V and 4 bases from J, the junction contained 3 bases not matched to a gene. CDR3 DNA: TGTGCCAGCAGCTGGGGACAGGGGGGGAATCAGCCCCAGCATTTT. Its translation: CASSWGQGGNQPQHF.

In this sample, this clonotype turned up a few times. The CDR3 bases are TGTGCCAGCAGTTATATACAGGACTATGGCTACACCTTC. This encodes CASSYIQDYGYTF. The chain carries TRBV28 and TRBJ1-2, with D perhaps TRBD1 (5 bases). The CDR3 contains 13 residues. The V gene's germline CDR1 is MDHEN and CDR2 SYDVKM. Between the trimmed V and J ends, which lost 4 bases and 3 bases, there was a span of 9 bases.

The chain is built from TRBV5-1 and TRBJ2-3; D possibly corresponds to TRBD2 (6 bases). This CDR3 is 15 amino acids long. Germline V gene data show CDR1 as SGHRS and CDR2 as YFSETQ. Trimming shortened V by 4 bases and J by 0 bases, and 12 bases separated the two germline ends. In nucleotides, the CDR3 is TGCGCCAGCAGCCACGGGAGAGCTAGCACAGATACGCAGTATTTT. Translated: CASSHGRASTDTQYF.

This clonotype was picked up many times. The junction departs from the called germline gene at one end, perhaps through a read error. This chain uses TRBV6-5 with TRBJ1-6, with TRBD1 as a possible D gene (5 bases). Germline-derived CDR1 and CDR2 are MNHEY and SVGAGI. The CDR3 sequence is 13 residues long. CDR3 nucleotide sequence: TGTGCCAGCAAAATGGACGGACATTCGCCCCTCCACTTT. Translation gives CASKMDGHSPLHF.

This clonotype occurred a few times. This chain links TRBV5-8 with TRBJ1-5, with TRBD1 as a possible D gene (6 bases). V lost 0 bases, J lost 1 base, and 8 bases lay in between. The CDR3 loop spans 15 amino acids. The germline CDR1 and CDR2 sequences are SGHTS and YDEGEE. CDR3 loop: CASSLEGGSNQPQHF. CDR3 coding DNA: TGTGCCAGCAGCTTGGAGGGGGGGAGCAATCAGCCCCAGCATTTT.

The sample holds many counts of this clonotype. The rearrangement uses TRBV7-9 and TRBJ2-1; 10 nucleotides align to TRBD2. Looked up from germline, CDR1 is SEHNR and CDR2 is FQNEAQ (reference sequence). The CDR3 loop spans 15 amino acids. J was trimmed by 5 bases and V by 1 base; bases with no gene match: 2. CDR3 coding DNA: TGTGCCAGCAGCTTAGGGACTAGCGGAGACAATGAGCAGTTCTTC. It encodes CASSLGTSGDNEQFF.

This clonotype was counted many times. The chain links TRBV20-1 to TRBJ1-5, with unresolved D. CDR3 length: 13 residues. V lost 6 bases and J lost 0, with 9 bases in between. Germline CDR1 reads DFQATT; CDR2 reads SNEGSKA (reference sequence). CDR3 DNA sequence: TGCAGTGCAACCAGTGATAGCAATCAGCCCCAGCATTTT. It encodes CSATSDSNQPQHF.

The chain links TRBV30 to TRBJ1-4; 8 positions match TRBD1. The J segment lost 5 bases and the V segment lost 0 bases, leaving 2 bases of the junction unmatched. The CDR3 length is 14 residues. Germline values: CDR1 GTSNPN, CDR2 SVGIG (reference sequence). The DNA for the CDR3 is TGTGCCTGGAGTGTGAACAGGGGGAATGAAAAACTGTTTTTT. Encoded protein: CAWSVNRGNEKLFF.

The V call is TRBV15, the J call TRBJ2-1; D not resolved. There are 18 residues in the CDR3. CDR1 and CDR2 (germline): LNHNV, YYDKDF (reference sequence). Between the trimmed V and J ends, which lost 2 bases and 0 bases, there was a span of 17 bases. The CDR3 DNA sequence: TGTGCCACCAGCAGACTGGAATCTACCTATTACTCCTACAATGAGCAGTTCTTC. It is translated as CATSRLESTYYSYNEQFF.

This clonotype showed up many times. This chain joins TRBV27 and TRBJ2-7; 10 bases fit TRBD1. Looked up from germline, CDR1 is MNHEY and CDR2 is SMNVEV (reference sequence). This CDR3 is 13 amino acids long. V was pared by 5 bases and J by 5 bases, with 3 bases of the junction left unmatched. CDR3 bases: TGTGCCAGCAGTAGGACAGGGGGGAACGAGCAGTACTTC. Encoded protein: CASSRTGGNEQYF.